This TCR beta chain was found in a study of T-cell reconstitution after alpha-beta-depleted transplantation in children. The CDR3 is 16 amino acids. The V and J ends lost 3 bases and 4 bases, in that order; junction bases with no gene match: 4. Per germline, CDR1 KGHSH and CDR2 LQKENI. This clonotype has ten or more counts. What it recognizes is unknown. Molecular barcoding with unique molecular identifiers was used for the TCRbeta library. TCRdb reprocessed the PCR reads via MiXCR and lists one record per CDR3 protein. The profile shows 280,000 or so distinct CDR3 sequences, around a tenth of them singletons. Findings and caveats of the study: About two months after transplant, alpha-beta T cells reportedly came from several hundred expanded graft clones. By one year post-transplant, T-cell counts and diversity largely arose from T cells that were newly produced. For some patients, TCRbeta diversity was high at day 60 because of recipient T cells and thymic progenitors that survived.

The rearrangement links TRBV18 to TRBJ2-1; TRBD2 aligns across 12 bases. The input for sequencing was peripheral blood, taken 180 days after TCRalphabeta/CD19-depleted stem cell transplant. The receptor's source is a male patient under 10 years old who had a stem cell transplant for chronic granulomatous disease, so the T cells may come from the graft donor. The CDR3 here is CASSPRLAGEYNEQFF. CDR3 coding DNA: TGTGCCAGCTCACCTAGACTAGCGGGAGAGTACAATGAGCAGTTCTTC.